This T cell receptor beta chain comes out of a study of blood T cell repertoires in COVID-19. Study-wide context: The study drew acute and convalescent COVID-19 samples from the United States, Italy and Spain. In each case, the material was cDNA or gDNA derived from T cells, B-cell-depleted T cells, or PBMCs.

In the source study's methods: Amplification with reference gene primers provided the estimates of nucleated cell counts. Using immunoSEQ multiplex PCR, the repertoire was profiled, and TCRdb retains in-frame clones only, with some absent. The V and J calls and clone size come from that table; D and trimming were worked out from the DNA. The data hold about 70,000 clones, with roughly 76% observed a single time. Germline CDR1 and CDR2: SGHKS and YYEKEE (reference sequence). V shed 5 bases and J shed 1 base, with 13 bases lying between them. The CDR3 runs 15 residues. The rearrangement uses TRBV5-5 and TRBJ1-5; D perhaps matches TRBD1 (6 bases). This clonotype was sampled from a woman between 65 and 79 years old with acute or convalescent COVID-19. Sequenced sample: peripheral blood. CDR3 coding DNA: TGTGCCAGCAGTTTCGCTGGACAGAGCAATCAGCCCCAGCATTTT. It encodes CASSFAGQSNQPQHF.